These 22 T cell receptor beta chains came from one sample sequenced in a study of PD-1 blockade in mismatch repair-deficient tumors (dated by TCRdb to 2015 to 2018). Library creation used the immunoSEQ multiplex PCR assay. TCRdb stores this immuneACCESS table with in-frame sequences only. Part of the clones is absent; in the studies checked, under half of the shortfall reflects unresolved V genes, and no reason is known for the rest. This sample has 70,000 to 95,000 clones in its table, and approximately 80% of those were observed once. The ten largest make up less than 6.5% of the sample. Material: peripheral blood, obtained 44 weeks after starting pembrolizumab. These receptors came from an adult with mismatch repair-deficient cancer.

This clone was observed a single time. The V gene is TRBV7-3, the J gene TRBJ2-1, with 8 positions matching TRBD1. Trimming removed 5 bases from V and 7 bases from J; junction bases left unmatched: 10. CDR1 and CDR2 from the germline V gene are SGHTA and FQGTGA. The CDR3 is made up of 15 amino acids. The CDR3 nucleotides are TGTGCCAGCAGCCTCGGGGCCGGGACAGGAAATGAGCAGTTCTTC. Protein sequence: CASSLGAGTGNEQFF.

The CDR3 DNA is TGTGCCAGCAGTTCGGGAGGCTATGGCTACACCTTC. Its translation is CASSSGGYGYTF. The genes are TRBV28 and TRBJ1-2; no reliable D call. The CDR3 extends over 12 amino acids. Germline V CDR1 and CDR2: MDHEN, SYDVKM. V dropped 4 bases and J dropped 4 bases, with 7 bases sitting between them.

The chain couples TRBV29-1 to TRBJ2-1; 7 bases align to TRBD2. With 7 bases clipped from V and 10 bases from J, the junction kept 13 bases outside the gene matches. The CDR3 sequence is 13 residues long. Per the germline V gene, CDR1 is SQVTM and CDR2 is ANQGSEA. The CDR3 sequence: CSAWGGSSQEQFF. Here the CDR3 DNA reads TGCAGCGCTTGGGGCGGGAGTTCTCAGGAGCAGTTCTTC.

The chain carries TRBV6-1 and TRBJ2-7; D is unclear. V shed 6 bases and J shed 3 bases, with 6 bases lying between them. Germline assignment: CDR1 MNHNS and CDR2 SASEGT. The CDR3 length is 11 residues. The CDR3 protein is CASRDDYEQYF. In DNA, the CDR3 is TGTGCCAGCAGGGACGACTACGAGCAGTACTTC.

The gene calls are TRBV7-2 and TRBJ2-7, with a possible D match to TRBD1 (6 bases). The V gene's germline CDR1 is SGHTA and CDR2 FQGNSA. With 4 bases removed from V and 5 bases from J, the gap between germline ends came to 9 bases. The CDR3 has 12 residues. In DNA form, the CDR3 reads TGTGCCAGCAGCTACAGGGCTAACGAGCAGTACTTC. Its protein product is CASSYRANEQYF.

This sequence joins TRBV5-1 and TRBJ2-5; 14 bases align to TRBD2. With V trimmed by 4 bases and J by 1 base, 3 bases remained unmatched. This CDR3 region has 16 residues. Per the germline V gene, CDR1 is SGHRS and CDR2 is YFSETQ. Here the CDR3 DNA reads TGCGCCAGCAGCCCGGGACTAGCGGGGGCCCAAGAGACCCAGTACTTC. This codes for CASSPGLAGAQETQYF.

V usage is TRBV6-1 and J usage is TRBJ2-2; 9 positions agree with TRBD2. The V and J ends lost 11 bases and 6 bases, in that order; junction bases with no gene match: 10. The CDR3 runs 14 residues. CDR1 and CDR2 (germline): MNHNS, SASEGT. CDR3 sequence reads: CASHRLAGPGELFF. The DNA for the CDR3 is TGTGCCTCCCACAGGCTAGCGGGACCCGGGGAGCTGTTTTTT.

This clone was observed a few times. V is TRBV5-1 and J is TRBJ2-5; D is possibly TRBD1 (6 bases). This CDR3 comprises 15 residues. CDR1 and CDR2 (germline): SGHRS, YFSETQ. V shed 0 bases and J shed 5 bases, with 14 bases lying between them. The CDR3 DNA reads as TGCGCCAGCAGCTTGGAGGGCAGGGGTATCGAGACCCAGTACTTC. Translating it yields CASSLEGRGIETQYF. Drawing the rest from reference TRBV5-1 and TRBJ2-5, the complete variable domain is KAGVTQTPRYLIKTRGQQVTLSCSPISGHRSVSWYQQTPGQGLQFLFEYFSETQRNKGNFPGRFSGRQFSNSRSEMNVSTLELGDSALYLCASSLEGRGIETQYFGPGTRLLVL.

This sequence joins TRBV7-2 and TRBJ1-4, with D unclear. Trimming stripped 5 bases from V and 1 base from J, with 14 bases between. The CDR3 spans 16 residues. Per germline, CDR1 SGHTA and CDR2 FQGNSA. The CDR3 sequence is CASSLYYGVTNEKLFF. Here the CDR3 DNA reads TGTGCCAGCAGCCTCTATTACGGTGTAACTAATGAAAAACTGTTTTTT. Drawing the rest from reference TRBV7-2 and TRBJ1-4, the complete variable domain is GAGVSQSPSNKVTEKGKDVELRCDPISGHTALYWYRQSLGQGLEFLIYFQGNSAPDKSGLPSDRFSAERTGGSVSTLTIQRTQQEDSAVYLCASSLYYGVTNEKLFFGSGTQLSVL.

The chain employs TRBV6-5 and TRBJ1-4, with D possibly TRBD1 on 6 matching bases. The CDR3 is 13 residues long. The germline V gene encodes CDR1 MNHEY and CDR2 SVGAGI. Between the trimmed V and J ends, which lost 7 bases and 8 bases, there was a span of 14 bases. The CDR3 protein is CASKFSGEEKLFF. CDR3 coding DNA: TGTGCCAGCAAGTTTTCAGGGGAGGAAAAACTGTTTTTT.

V gene TRBV27 combines with J gene TRBJ2-3, with a weak D call TRBD2 (5 bases). V lost 7 bases, J lost 1 base, and 12 bases lay in between. The CDR3 sequence is 14 residues long. Germline CDR1 reads MNHEY; CDR2 reads SMNVEV (reference sequence). CDR3 amino acids: CASKEAPGTDTQYF. Here the CDR3 DNA reads TGTGCCAGCAAGGAGGCCCCCGGCACAGATACGCAGTATTTT.

J is TRBJ2-7 and V is TRBV9; the D is unclear. CDR3 length: 13 amino acids. CDR1 is SGDLS and CDR2 is YYNGEE in the germline V gene. The germline V and J ends were trimmed by 0 bases and 4 bases, with 8 bases remaining between them. CDR3 protein: CASSVDLGYEQYF. The CDR3, as DNA: TGTGCCAGCAGCGTAGATTTAGGGTACGAGCAGTACTTC. Drawing the rest from reference TRBV9 and TRBJ2-7, the complete variable domain is DSGVTQTPKHLITATGQRVTLRCSPRSGDLSVYWYQQSLDQGLQFLIQYYNGEERAKGNILERFSAQQFPDLHSELNLSSLELGDSALYFCASSVDLGYEQYFGPGTRLTVT.

The CDR3 DNA sequence: TGTGCCAGCAGCGATAGCGGGAGGTTGGATACGCAGTATTTT. Its protein is CASSDSGRLDTQYF. This sequence joins TRBV5-6 and TRBJ2-3; 10 positions agree with TRBD2. The CDR3 totals 14 residues. J gave up 6 bases and V 4 bases, and 5 bases lay outside the gene matches. The germline gives CDR1 SGHDT, CDR2 YYEEEE.

A few counts support this clone. The chain has TRBV18 and TRBJ2-5, with no clear D. Trimming stripped 2 bases from V and 0 bases from J, with 10 bases between. Germline loops: CDR1 KGHSH, CDR2 LQKENI. This CDR3 contains 15 residues. The CDR3: CASSPTDRYQETQYF. As DNA, the CDR3 is TGTGCCAGCTCACCAACCGACCGTTACCAAGAGACCCAGTACTTC.

The chain uses TRBV7-2 and TRBJ2-3, with D possibly TRBD2 on 5 matching bases. The CDR3 has 14 residues. V was trimmed by 7 bases and J by 2 bases, leaving 13 bases between them. CDR1 is SGHTA, CDR2 FQGNSA, per germline. In DNA form, the CDR3 reads TGTGCCAGCAACCCGCTGGAGGACACAGATACGCAGTATTTT. This encodes CASNPLEDTDTQYF.

V gene TRBV11-3 combines with J gene TRBJ1-1; tentative D call: TRBD1 (6 bases). Per the germline V gene, CDR1 is SGHNT and CDR2 is YENEEA. Trimming took 5 bases from V and 4 from J, leaving 8 bases between them. The CDR3 runs to 12 residues. CDR3 nucleotides: TGTGCCAGCAGCGGGGGGCTCACTGAAGCTTTCTTT. It translates to CASSGGLTEAFF.

This chain uses TRBV4-3 with TRBJ2-3; D ambiguous. V dropped 0 bases and J dropped 0 bases, with 7 bases sitting between them. The V gene's germline CDR1 is LGHNA and CDR2 YSLEER. CDR3 length: 15 amino acids. The CDR3 bases are TGCGCCAGCAGCCAAGATGCACTTAGCACAGATACGCAGTATTTT. Its protein is CASSQDALSTDTQYF.

The chain recombines TRBV29-1 with TRBJ2-5; TRBD1 aligns across 7 bases. The J segment lost 5 bases and the V segment lost 3 bases, leaving 12 bases of the junction unmatched. This CDR3 is built from 15 residues. Germline values: CDR1 SQVTM, CDR2 ANQGSEA. The chain's CDR3 is CSVDAVTGIGETQYF. CDR3 coding DNA: TGCAGCGTTGATGCGGTGACAGGGATCGGGGAGACCCAGTACTTC.

The chain employs TRBV2 and TRBJ2-7, with TRBD2 identical over 8 bases. V trimming: 2 bases; J trimming: 2 bases; junction bases outside the gene matches: 11. Germline lookup yields CDR1 SNHLY and CDR2 FYNNEI. This CDR3 contains 17 residues. CDR3: CASSEFNGLRGAYEQYF. As DNA, the CDR3 is TGTGCCAGCAGTGAATTCAACGGTTTGCGGGGGGCCTACGAGCAGTACTTC.

This clone has a single count. The chain joins TRBV6-5 to TRBJ1-2; D possibly corresponds to TRBD1 (5 bases). V lost 6 bases, J lost 7 bases, and 15 bases lay in between. The CDR3 covers 13 residues. CDR1 is MNHEY and CDR2 is SVGAGI in the germline V gene. Here the CDR3 reads CASRPGPHIGYTF. CDR3 sequence (DNA): TGTGCCAGCAGGCCGGGACCCCACATTGGCTACACCTTC.

The chain uses TRBV29-1 and TRBJ2-7; 7 bases agree with TRBD1. Germline-derived CDR1 and CDR2 are SQVTM and ANQGSEA. This CDR3 region has 12 residues. Unmatched junction bases numbered 7, after V lost 5 bases and J lost 6 bases. In DNA form, the CDR3 reads TGCAGCGTTTCGGACAGGTCCGGCGAGCAGTACTTC. Its protein product is CSVSDRSGEQYF.

This rearrangement joins TRBV25-1 to TRBJ1-1; D remains unclear. The CDR3 totals 15 residues. With 6 bases removed from V and 5 bases from J, the gap between germline ends came to 19 bases. Germline lookup yields CDR1 MGHDK and CDR2 SYGVNS. The CDR3 DNA reads TGTGCCAGCAGACCCGACGGGCTCGGAGGGACTGAAGCTTTCTTT. This sequence encodes CASRPDGLGGTEAFF.